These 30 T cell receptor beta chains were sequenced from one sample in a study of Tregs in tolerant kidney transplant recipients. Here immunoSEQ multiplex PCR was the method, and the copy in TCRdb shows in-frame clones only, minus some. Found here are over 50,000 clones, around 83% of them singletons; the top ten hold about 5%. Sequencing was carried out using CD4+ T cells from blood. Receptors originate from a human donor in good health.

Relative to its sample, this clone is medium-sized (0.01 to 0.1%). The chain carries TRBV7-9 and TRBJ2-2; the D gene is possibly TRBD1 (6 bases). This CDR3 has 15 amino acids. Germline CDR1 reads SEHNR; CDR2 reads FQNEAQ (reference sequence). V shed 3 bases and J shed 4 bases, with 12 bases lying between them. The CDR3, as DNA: TGTGCCAGCAGCTTGCTGACAGGTATCACCGGGGAGCTGTTTTTT. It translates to CASSLLTGITGELFF.

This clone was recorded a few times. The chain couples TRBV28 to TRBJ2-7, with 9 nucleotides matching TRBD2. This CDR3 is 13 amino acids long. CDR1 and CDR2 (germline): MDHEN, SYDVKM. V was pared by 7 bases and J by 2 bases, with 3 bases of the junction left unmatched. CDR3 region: CASKTSGPYEQYF. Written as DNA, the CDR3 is TGTGCCAGCAAGACTAGCGGCCCCTACGAGCAGTACTTC. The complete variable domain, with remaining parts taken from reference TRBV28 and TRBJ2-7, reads DVKVTQSSRYLVKRTGEKVFLECVQDMDHENMFWYRQDPGLGLRLIYFSYDVKMKEKGDIPEGYSVSREKKERFSLILESASTNQTSMYLCASKTSGPYEQYFGPGTRLTVT.

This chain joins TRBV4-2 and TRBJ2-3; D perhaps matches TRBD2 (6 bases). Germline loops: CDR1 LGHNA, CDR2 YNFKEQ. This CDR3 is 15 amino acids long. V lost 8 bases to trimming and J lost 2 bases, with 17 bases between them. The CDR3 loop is CASFRSREPTDTQYF. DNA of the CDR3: TGTGCCAGCTTCCGTTCACGGGAGCCCACAGATACGCAGTATTTT.

This CDR3 reads CASSLVQDGSYEQYF. As DNA, the CDR3 is TGTGCCAGCAGCTTGGTCCAGGACGGCTCCTACGAGCAGTACTTC. The chain uses TRBV5-6 and TRBJ2-7; D is unclear. CDR3 length: 15 amino acids. Between the trimmed V and J ends, which lost 0 bases and 0 bases, there was a span of 10 bases. The germline V gene encodes CDR1 SGHDT and CDR2 YYEEEE.

The CDR3 sequence: CAISDGRSSYEQYF. CDR3 coding DNA: TGTGCCATCAGTGACGGGAGGAGCTCCTACGAGCAGTACTTC. The chain couples TRBV10-3 to TRBJ2-7, with 7 bases fitting TRBD2. CDR1 and CDR2 (germline): ENHRY, SYGVKD. The CDR3 loop spans 14 amino acids. The junction had 2 bases not matched to a gene; V was cut back by 3 bases and J by 0 bases.

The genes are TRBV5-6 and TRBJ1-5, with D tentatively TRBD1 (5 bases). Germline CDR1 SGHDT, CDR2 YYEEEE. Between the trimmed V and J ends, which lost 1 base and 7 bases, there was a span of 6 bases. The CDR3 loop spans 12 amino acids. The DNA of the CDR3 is TGTGCCAGCAGCTTGTGGGGGCAGCCCCAGCATTTT. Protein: CASSLWGQPQHF.

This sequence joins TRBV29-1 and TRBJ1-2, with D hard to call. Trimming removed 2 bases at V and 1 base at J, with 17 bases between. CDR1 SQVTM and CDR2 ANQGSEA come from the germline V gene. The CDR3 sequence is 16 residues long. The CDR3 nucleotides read TGCAGCGTTGAAACGGCAGGTAGCCCCCTTAACTATGGCTACACCTTC. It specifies CSVETAGSPLNYGYTF.

The CDR3 reads CASSSQTGGTYEQYF. CDR3 sequence (DNA): TGTGCCAGCAGCTCTCAGACAGGGGGCACATACGAGCAGTACTTC. J is TRBJ2-7 and V is TRBV7-6, with TRBD1 identical over 10 bases. From germline, CDR1 is SGHVS and CDR2 FNYEAQ. Unmatched junction bases numbered 7, after V lost 4 bases and J lost 4 bases. This CDR3 has 15 amino acids.

DNA for the CDR3: TGTGCCAGCAGTTTCGTAGGGAGTGGCTCTAACTATGGCTACACCTTC. Protein product: CASSFVGSGSNYGYTF. This sequence joins TRBV27 and TRBJ1-2; D remains unclear. Per the germline V gene, CDR1 is MNHEY and CDR2 is SMNVEV (reference sequence). This CDR3 contains 16 residues. Deletions cut 3 bases from V and 0 bases from J, with 14 bases between.

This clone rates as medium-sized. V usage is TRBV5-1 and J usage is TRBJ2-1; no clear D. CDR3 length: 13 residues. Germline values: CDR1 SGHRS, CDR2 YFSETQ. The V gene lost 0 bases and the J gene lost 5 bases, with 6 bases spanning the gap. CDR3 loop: CASSLGMNNEQFF. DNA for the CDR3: TGCGCCAGCAGCTTGGGTATGAACAATGAGCAGTTCTTC.

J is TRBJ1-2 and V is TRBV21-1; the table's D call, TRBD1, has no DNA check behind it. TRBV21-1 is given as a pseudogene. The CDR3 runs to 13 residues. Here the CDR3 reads CASSTDRVYGYTF. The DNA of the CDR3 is TGTGCCAGCAGCACCGACAGGGTCTATGGCTACACCTTC.

CDR3: CASSWLAGTGELFF. The CDR3 DNA follows: TGTGCCAGCAGCTGGCTAGCGGGCACCGGGGAGCTGTTTTTT. The rearrangement joins TRBV14 to TRBJ2-2, with TRBD2 matching 8 bases. The germline V gene has CDR1 SGHDN and CDR2 FVKESK. With 5 bases clipped from V and 4 bases from J, the junction kept 3 bases outside the gene matches. CDR3 size: 14 residues.

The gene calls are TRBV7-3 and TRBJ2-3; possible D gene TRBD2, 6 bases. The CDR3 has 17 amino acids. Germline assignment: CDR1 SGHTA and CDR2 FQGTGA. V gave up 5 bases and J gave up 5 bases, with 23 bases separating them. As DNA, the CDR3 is TGTGCCAGCAGCCCCGTGGGAGCTAGCGTTGGAGGAGATACGCAGTATTTT. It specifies CASSPVGASVGGDTQYF.

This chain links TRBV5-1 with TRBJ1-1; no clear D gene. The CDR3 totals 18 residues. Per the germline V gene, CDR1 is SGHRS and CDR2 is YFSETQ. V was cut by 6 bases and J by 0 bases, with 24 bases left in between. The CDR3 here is CASTLLPPSPHMNTEAFF. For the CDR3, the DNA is TGCGCCAGCACCCTACTTCCACCCTCGCCTCACATGAACACTGAAGCTTTCTTT. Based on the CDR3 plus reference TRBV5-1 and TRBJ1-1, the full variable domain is KAGVTQTPRYLIKTRGQQVTLSCSPISGHRSVSWYQQTPGQGLQFLFEYFSETQRNKGNFPGRFSGRQFSNSRSEMNVSTLELGDSALYLCASTLLPPSPHMNTEAFFGQGTRLTVV.

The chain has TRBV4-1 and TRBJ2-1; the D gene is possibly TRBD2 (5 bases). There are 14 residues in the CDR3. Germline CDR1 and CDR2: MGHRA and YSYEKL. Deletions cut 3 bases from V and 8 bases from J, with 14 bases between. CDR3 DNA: TGCGCCAGCAGCCAGGTAACTAGGGATCATGAGCAGTTCTTC. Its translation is CASSQVTRDHEQFF.

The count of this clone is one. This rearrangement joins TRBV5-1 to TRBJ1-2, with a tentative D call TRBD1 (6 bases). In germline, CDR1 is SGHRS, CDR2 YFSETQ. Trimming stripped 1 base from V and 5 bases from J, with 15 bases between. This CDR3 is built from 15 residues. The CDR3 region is CASSLMGGERYGYTF. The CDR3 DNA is TGCGCCAGCAGCTTGATGGGGGGCGAACGTTATGGCTACACCTTC.

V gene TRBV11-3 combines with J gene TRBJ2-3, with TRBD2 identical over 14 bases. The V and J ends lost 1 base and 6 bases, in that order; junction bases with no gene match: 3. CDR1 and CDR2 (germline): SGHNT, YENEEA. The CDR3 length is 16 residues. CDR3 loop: CASSLGGLAGVDTQYF. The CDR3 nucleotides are TGTGCCAGCAGCTTAGGGGGACTAGCGGGAGTGGATACGCAGTATTTT.

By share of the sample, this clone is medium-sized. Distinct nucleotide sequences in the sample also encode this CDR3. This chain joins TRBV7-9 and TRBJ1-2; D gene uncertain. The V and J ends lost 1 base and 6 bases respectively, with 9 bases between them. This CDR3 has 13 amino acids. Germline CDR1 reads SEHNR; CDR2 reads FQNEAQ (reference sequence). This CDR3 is CASSLDGNHGYTF. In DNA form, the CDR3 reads TGTGCCAGCAGCTTAGACGGTAATCATGGCTACACCTTC. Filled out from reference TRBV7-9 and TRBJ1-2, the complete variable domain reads DTGVSQNPRHKITKRGQNVTFRCDPISEHNRLYWYRQTLGQGPEFLTYFQNEAQLEKSRLLSDRFSAERPKGSFSTLEIQRTEQGDSAMYLCASSLDGNHGYTFGSGTRLTVV.

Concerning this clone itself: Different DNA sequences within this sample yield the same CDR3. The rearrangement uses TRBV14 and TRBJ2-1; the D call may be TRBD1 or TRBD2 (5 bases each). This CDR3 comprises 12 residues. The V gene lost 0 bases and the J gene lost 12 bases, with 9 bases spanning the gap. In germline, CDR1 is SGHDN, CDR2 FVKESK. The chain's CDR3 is CASSQEGRGQFF. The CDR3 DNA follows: TGTGCCAGCAGCCAAGAGGGACGGGGGCAGTTCTTC.

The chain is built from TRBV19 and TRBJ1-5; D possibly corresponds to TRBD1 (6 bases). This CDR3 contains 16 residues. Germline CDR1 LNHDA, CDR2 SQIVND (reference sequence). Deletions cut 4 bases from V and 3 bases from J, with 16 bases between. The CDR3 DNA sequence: TGTGCCAGTAGTACCTCGCCGGGGGCCGACAATCAGCCCCAGCATTTT. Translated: CASSTSPGADNQPQHF.

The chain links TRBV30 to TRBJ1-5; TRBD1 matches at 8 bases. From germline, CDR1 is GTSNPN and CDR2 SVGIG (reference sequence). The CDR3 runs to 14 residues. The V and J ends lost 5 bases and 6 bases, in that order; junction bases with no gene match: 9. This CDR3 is CAWADWGQAQPQHF. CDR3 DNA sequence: TGTGCCTGGGCCGACTGGGGACAGGCTCAGCCCCAGCATTTT. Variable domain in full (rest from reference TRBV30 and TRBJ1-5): SQTIHQWPATLVQPVGSPLSLECTVEGTSNPNLYWYRQAAGRGLQLLFYSVGIGQISSEVPQNLSASRPQDRQFILSSKKLLLSDSGFYLCAWADWGQAQPQHFGDGTRLSIL.

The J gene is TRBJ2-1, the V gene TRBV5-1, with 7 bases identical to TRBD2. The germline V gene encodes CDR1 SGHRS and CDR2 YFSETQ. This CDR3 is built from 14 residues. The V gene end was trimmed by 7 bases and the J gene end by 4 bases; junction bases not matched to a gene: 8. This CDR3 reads CASGPSGAYNEQFF. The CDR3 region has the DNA TGCGCCAGCGGGCCCAGCGGGGCATACAATGAGCAGTTCTTC.

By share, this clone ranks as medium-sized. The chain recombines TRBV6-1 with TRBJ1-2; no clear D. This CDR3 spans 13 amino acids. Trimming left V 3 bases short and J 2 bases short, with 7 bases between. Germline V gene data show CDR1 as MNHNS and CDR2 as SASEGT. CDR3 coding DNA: TGTGCCAGCAGTGAGGCAGGCAACTATGGCTACACCTTC. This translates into CASSEAGNYGYTF.

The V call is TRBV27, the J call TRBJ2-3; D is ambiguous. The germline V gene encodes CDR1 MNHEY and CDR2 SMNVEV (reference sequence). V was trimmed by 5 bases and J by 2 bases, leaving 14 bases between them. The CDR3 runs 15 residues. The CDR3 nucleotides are TGTGCCAGCAGTGCTGACACTTCCTCCACAGATACGCAGTATTTT. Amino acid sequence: CASSADTSSTDTQYF.

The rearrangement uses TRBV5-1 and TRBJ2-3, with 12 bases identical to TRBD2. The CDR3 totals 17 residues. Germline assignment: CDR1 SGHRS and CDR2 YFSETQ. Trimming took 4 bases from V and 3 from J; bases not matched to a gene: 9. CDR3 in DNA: TGCGCCAGCAGCGGGGCCTCCGGGACTAGCGGGACAGATACGCAGTATTTT. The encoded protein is CASSGASGTSGTDTQYF.

The CDR3 is CASSSTGKNTEAFF. CDR3 sequence (DNA): TGTGCCAGCAGCTCGACAGGGAAGAACACTGAAGCTTTCTTT. The chain joins TRBV7-8 to TRBJ1-1, with 7 nucleotides matching TRBD1. Germline values: CDR1 SGHVS, CDR2 FQNEAQ. V shed 4 bases and J 1 base; nucleotides not matched to a gene: 3. The CDR3 has 14 residues. Looking up the rest from reference TRBV7-8 and TRBJ1-1 gives the full variable domain: GAGVSQSPRYKVAKRGQDVALRCDPISGHVSLFWYQQALGQGPEFLTYFQNEAQLDKSGLPSDRFFAERPEGSVSTLKIQRTQQEDSAVYLCASSSTGKNTEAFFGQGTRLTVV.

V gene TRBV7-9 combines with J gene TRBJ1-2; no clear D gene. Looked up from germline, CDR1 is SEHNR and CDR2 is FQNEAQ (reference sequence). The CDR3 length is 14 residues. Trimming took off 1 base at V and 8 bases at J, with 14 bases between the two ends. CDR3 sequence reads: CASSLDTSFGGYTF. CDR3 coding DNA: TGTGCCAGCAGCTTAGACACCTCTTTCGGCGGCTACACCTTC.

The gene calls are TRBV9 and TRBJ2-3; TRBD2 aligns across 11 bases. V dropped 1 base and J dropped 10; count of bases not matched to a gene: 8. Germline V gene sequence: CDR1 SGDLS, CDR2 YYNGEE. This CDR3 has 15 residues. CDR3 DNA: TGTGCCAGCAGCGTAACTAGCGGGAGAGGACTCCCGCAGTATTTT. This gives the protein CASSVTSGRGLPQYF.

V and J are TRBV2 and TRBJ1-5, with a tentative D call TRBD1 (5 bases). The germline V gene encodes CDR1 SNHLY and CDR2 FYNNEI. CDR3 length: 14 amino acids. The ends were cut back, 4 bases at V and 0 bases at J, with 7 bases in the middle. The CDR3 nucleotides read TGTGCCAGCAGTGGGACAAATAGCAATCAGCCCCAGCATTTT. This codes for CASSGTNSNQPQHF.

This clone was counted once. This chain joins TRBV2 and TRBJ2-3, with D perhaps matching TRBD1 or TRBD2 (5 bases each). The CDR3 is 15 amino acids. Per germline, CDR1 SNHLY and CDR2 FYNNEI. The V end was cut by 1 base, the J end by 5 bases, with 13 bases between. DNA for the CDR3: TGTGCCAGCAGTGAAGGGGACCTTGGGGGAGATACGCAGTATTTT. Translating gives CASSEGDLGGDTQYF.